This TCR beta chain was found in a study of blood T cell repertoires in COVID-19. The protocol was immunoSEQ multiplex PCR, while the TCRdb copy is restricted to in-frame clones and leaves out a portion. The data show 300,000 to 450,000 clones, approximately 89% seen once. Ages ranged from roughly 18 to 100 years, with residence in 24 US areas. Cohort assignment relied on participant-reported clinical history. All recovered Cohort 3 donors got two negative PCRs, got clearance, or saw symptom resolution. The CDR3 is 15 residues long. Trimming took 8 bases from V and 2 from J; bases not matched to a gene: 8. Looked up from germline, CDR1 is MNHEY and CDR2 is SVGAGI. In this sample, this clone turned up a few times.

The TCR sequence derives from a man in his thirties or forties who had recovered from COVID-19. The gene calls are TRBV6-5 and TRBJ1-3; 8 bases are shared with TRBD1. Sequenced: PBMCs or T cells enriched from blood (not recorded which). This CDR3 reads CASVRTGRAGNTIYF. Written as DNA, the CDR3 is TGTGCCAGCGTTAGGACAGGGAGAGCTGGAAACACCATATATTTT.